The 27 T cell receptor beta chains presented below share a single source sample, sequenced in a study of blood T cell repertoires in COVID-19. Data came from immunoSEQ multiplex PCR; TCRdb stores just in-frame clones and leaves some out. The table records around 50,000 clones, approximately 89% of them present only once. Sequencing input: peripheral blood. Receptor source: a human donor in a cohort sampled during active COVID-19.

This chain joins TRBV30 and TRBJ2-3; maybe TRBD2 (6 bases). The V gene's germline CDR1 is GTSNPN and CDR2 SVGIG (reference sequence). The CDR3 spans 14 residues. Trimming shortened V by 2 bases and J by 3 bases, and 12 bases separated the two germline ends. Here the CDR3 DNA reads TGTGCCTGGAGTCTGGGGACTGAGACAGATACGCAGTATTTT. Protein sequence: CAWSLGTETDTQYF.

The rearrangement joins TRBV11-3 to TRBJ2-1, with D perhaps matching TRBD2 (6 bases). V lost 4 bases and J 14 bases, leaving 18 bases between the germline ends. The CDR3 runs to 13 residues. Per the germline V gene, CDR1 is SGHNT and CDR2 is YENEEA. The CDR3, as DNA: TGTGCCAGCAGCTCCGGTACGTCGGGAGCGAAGTTCTTC. This sequence encodes CASSSGTSGAKFF.

The chain couples TRBV19 to TRBJ1-3; unclear D gene. Per germline, CDR1 LNHDA and CDR2 SQIVND (reference sequence). Between the trimmed V and J ends, which lost 1 base and 8 bases, there was a span of 6 bases. This CDR3 region has 12 residues. The CDR3 sequence is CASSIASDTIYF. CDR3 in DNA: TGTGCCAGTAGTATAGCTTCTGACACCATATATTTT.

The chain is built from TRBV10-3 and TRBJ1-2; 9 bases align to TRBD1. This CDR3 contains 17 residues. V dropped 3 bases and J dropped 4; count of bases not matched to a gene: 12. Germline CDR1 and CDR2: ENHRY and SYGVKD. The CDR3 loop reads CAISERDRGGAIYGYTF. CDR3 nucleotide sequence: TGTGCCATCAGTGAACGTGACAGGGGGGGTGCTATCTATGGCTACACCTTC.

A few counts support this clone. The rearrangement links TRBV19 to TRBJ2-2; 8 bases align to TRBD1. Germline CDR1 LNHDA, CDR2 SQIVND (reference sequence). This CDR3 has 14 residues. V lost 5 bases, J lost 8 bases, and 7 bases stayed unmatched. The CDR3 sequence: CASSLGQGRGELFF. CDR3 bases: TGTGCCAGTAGTCTCGGACAGGGCCGAGGGGAGCTGTTTTTT.

V usage is TRBV30 and J usage is TRBJ2-7; 9 bases are shared with TRBD2. This CDR3 is 15 amino acids long. V trimming: 0 bases; J trimming: 2 bases; junction bases outside the gene matches: 5. Germline-derived CDR1 and CDR2 are GTSNPN and SVGIG (reference sequence). The CDR3 sequence is CAWSVGSGGTYEQYF. The CDR3 DNA reads TGTGCCTGGAGTGTCGGTAGCGGGGGAACCTACGAGCAGTACTTC. The full variable domain, with the rest looked up from reference TRBV30 and TRBJ2-7, is SQTIHQWPATLVQPVGSPLSLECTVEGTSNPNLYWYRQAAGRGLQLLFYSVGIGQISSEVPQNLSASRPQDRQFILSSKKLLLSDSGFYLCAWSVGSGGTYEQYFGPGTRLTVT.

The chain combines TRBV9 with TRBJ2-7; D is perhaps TRBD2 (5 bases). The V end was cut by 2 bases, the J end by 7 bases, with 10 bases between. This CDR3 region has 12 residues. Germline V gene sequence: CDR1 SGDLS, CDR2 YYNGEE. The CDR3 nucleotides are TGTGCCAGCAGCGTCATTCCGGGGGAGCAGTACTTC. This encodes CASSVIPGEQYF.

V gene TRBV15 combines with J gene TRBJ2-1, with D possibly TRBD1 on 5 matching bases. Trimming removed 1 base from V and 9 bases from J, with 7 bases in between. This CDR3 spans 12 amino acids. Per germline, CDR1 LNHNV and CDR2 YYDKDF (reference sequence). The CDR3 region has the DNA TGTGCCACCAGCAGAGCTCAGGGTGAGCAGTTCTTC. Translation: CATSRAQGEQFF.

The chain has TRBV14 and TRBJ2-7, with TRBD1 matching 7 bases. Germline CDR1 reads SGHDN; CDR2 reads FVKESK. Trimming removed 5 bases from V and 3 bases from J; junction bases left unmatched: 7. The CDR3 runs to 14 residues. The CDR3 nucleotides are TGTGCCAGCAGCGACAGGGTTACAGGCTACGAGCAGTACTTC. This encodes CASSDRVTGYEQYF.

The J gene is TRBJ1-5, the V gene TRBV6-2 or TRBV6-3; D not resolved. Trimming stripped 4 bases from V and 0 bases from J, with 10 bases between. CDR3 length equals 15 residues. Per germline, CDR1 MNHEY and CDR2 SVGEGT. The CDR3 sequence: CASSSLAVSNQPQHF. For the CDR3, the DNA is TGTGCCAGCAGTTCTTTGGCCGTTAGCAATCAGCCCCAGCATTTT.

The chain carries TRBV27 and TRBJ1-1; D unclear. The CDR3 is 14 amino acids. Trimming took 5 bases from V and 2 from J, leaving 12 bases between them. Germline V gene data show CDR1 as MNHEY and CDR2 as SMNVEV (reference sequence). The CDR3 region has the DNA TGTGCCAGCAGTCCCCTGTTGGCCAACACTGAAGCTTTCTTT. This gives the protein CASSPLLANTEAFF.

The chain carries TRBV7-8 and TRBJ2-5; D is possibly TRBD1 (6 bases). Deletions cut 0 bases from V and 0 bases from J, with 8 bases between. Looked up from germline, CDR1 is SGHVS and CDR2 is FQNEAQ. The CDR3 length is 15 residues. CDR3 sequence: CASSLAGAHQETQYF. DNA of the CDR3: TGTGCCAGCAGCTTAGCGGGGGCACACCAAGAGACCCAGTACTTC.

V gene TRBV5-1 combines with J gene TRBJ2-1; the match to TRBD2 covers 12 bases. CDR1 is SGHRS and CDR2 is YFSETQ in the germline V gene. CDR3 length equals 17 residues. V shed 0 bases and J 5 bases; nucleotides not matched to a gene: 6. In nucleotides, the CDR3 is TGCGCCAGCAGCTTGGAGATACTAGCGGGAGGCGACAATGAGCAGTTCTTC. Translation gives CASSLEILAGGDNEQFF.

The rearrangement uses TRBV7-9 and TRBJ2-1, with 7 bases matching TRBD2. The CDR3 length is 16 residues. V shed 5 bases and J 2 bases; nucleotides not matched to a gene: 9. Germline V gene data show CDR1 as SEHNR and CDR2 as FQNEAQ (reference sequence). In nucleotides, the CDR3 is TGTGCCAGCAGCCCAGCTGATGGGAGGGCCTACAATGAGCAGTTCTTC. Encoded protein: CASSPADGRAYNEQFF.

A single count supports this clone. This chain joins TRBV14 and TRBJ2-7, with D maybe TRBD1 (5 bases). Germline V gene data show CDR1 as SGHDN and CDR2 as FVKESK. Trimming left V 4 bases short and J 3 bases short, with 13 bases between. CDR3 length: 14 residues. CDR3 in amino acids: CASSPLGAGYEQYF. The DNA of the CDR3 is TGTGCCAGCAGCCCCCTAGGGGCTGGCTACGAGCAGTACTTC.

The V gene is TRBV7-8, the J gene TRBJ1-1; tentatively, D is TRBD1 (5 bases). The V and J ends lost 1 base and 0 bases respectively, with 9 bases between them. This CDR3 has 15 residues. The germline V gene has CDR1 SGHVS and CDR2 FQNEAQ. The CDR3 DNA reads as TGTGCCAGCAGCTTAGTTGGGGCGTTGAACACTGAAGCTTTCTTT. The encoded protein is CASSLVGALNTEAFF. The full variable domain, completed using reference TRBV7-8 and TRBJ1-1, is GAGVSQSPRYKVAKRGQDVALRCDPISGHVSLFWYQQALGQGPEFLTYFQNEAQLDKSGLPSDRFFAERPEGSVSTLKIQRTQQEDSAVYLCASSLVGALNTEAFFGQGTRLTVV.

The chain has TRBV6-2 or TRBV6-3 and TRBJ2-1; D is ambiguous. CDR3 length equals 15 residues. Germline-derived CDR1 and CDR2 are MNHEY and SVGEGT. V lost 6 bases and J lost 5, with 17 bases in between. The DNA of the CDR3 is TGTGCCAGCAGCTCACGACGAGGCCTAAACAATGAGCAGTTCTTC. It translates to CASSSRRGLNNEQFF.

This sequence joins TRBV19 and TRBJ1-6, with D tentatively TRBD1 (6 bases). The CDR3 is 14 residues long. Germline V CDR1 and CDR2: LNHDA, SQIVND (reference sequence). Between the trimmed V and J ends, which lost 11 bases and 6 bases, there was a span of 17 bases. DNA of the CDR3: TGTGCCTCCCGAGTCGCAGGGGCTAATTCACCCCTCCACTTT. Translation gives CASRVAGANSPLHF.

This chain links TRBV28 with TRBJ1-1; 10 bases map to TRBD1. With V trimmed by 8 bases and J by 7 bases, 13 bases remained unmatched. Germline V gene sequence: CDR1 MDHEN, CDR2 SYDVKM. This CDR3 region has 15 residues. The CDR3 DNA reads as TGTGCCAGCCGGGACAGGGGACCCCTAGTTGGTGAAGCTTTCTTT. Translated, it gives CASRDRGPLVGEAFF.

This CDR3 is CASSFTPNYEQYF. Here the CDR3 DNA reads TGTGCCAGCAGCTTCACCCCTAACTACGAGCAGTACTTC. The chain couples TRBV7-8 to TRBJ2-7; D is unresolved. The CDR3 runs to 13 residues. In germline, CDR1 is SGHVS, CDR2 FQNEAQ. Trimming shortened V by 3 bases and J by 3 bases, and 9 bases separated the two germline ends.

The chain combines TRBV6-2 or TRBV6-3 with TRBJ2-2, with D maybe TRBD1 (6 bases). The CDR3 totals 16 residues. With 5 bases removed from V and 0 bases from J, the gap between germline ends came to 13 bases. Germline CDR1 reads MNHEY; CDR2 reads SVGEGT. The CDR3 DNA reads as TGTGCCAGCAGTCCCAGGGGTTCGGCGAACACCGGGGAGCTGTTTTTT. This translates into CASSPRGSANTGELFF.

V and J are TRBV10-3 and TRBJ1-1; no clear D. The germline V and J ends were trimmed by 10 bases and 11 bases, with 14 bases remaining between them. Germline-derived CDR1 and CDR2 are ENHRY and SYGVKD. This CDR3 spans 10 amino acids. CDR3 in DNA: TGTGCCACCGGAGACCGATGGGCTTTCTTT. This gives the protein CATGDRWAFF.

This clone was detected only a few times. This chain links TRBV5-6 with TRBJ2-2; D perhaps matches TRBD2 (6 bases). Between the trimmed V and J ends, which lost 4 bases and 5 bases, there was a span of 18 bases. The germline CDR1 and CDR2 sequences are SGHDT and YYEEEE. The length of the CDR3 is 16 residues. Written as DNA, the CDR3 is TGTGCCAGCAGCCCCTCGGACGGGAGAAGAACCGGGGAGCTGTTTTTT. Protein product: CASSPSDGRRTGELFF.

The rearrangement links TRBV25-1 to TRBJ1-1; D might be TRBD1 (5 bases). The V gene lost 0 bases and the J gene lost 5 bases, with 16 bases spanning the gap. CDR3 length: 16 residues. The germline CDR1 and CDR2 sequences are MGHDK and SYGVNS. CDR3 loop: CASSEYGGGGRTEAFF. For the CDR3, the DNA is TGTGCCAGCAGTGAATATGGCGGCGGGGGACGGACTGAAGCTTTCTTT.

The chain links TRBV4-3 to TRBJ1-2; TRBD1 agrees at 7 bases. The CDR3 spans 15 residues. Germline loops: CDR1 LGHNA, CDR2 YSLEER. With V trimmed by 0 bases and J by 7 bases, 8 bases remained unmatched. CDR3 sequence reads: CASSQDWQGGGGYTF. The CDR3 coding sequence is TGCGCCAGCAGCCAAGATTGGCAGGGGGGAGGTGGCTACACCTTC.

The chain is built from TRBV11-3 and TRBJ2-7; 7 bases match TRBD1. This CDR3 has 15 amino acids. Unmatched junction bases numbered 9, after V lost 5 bases and J lost 2 bases. Germline CDR1 reads SGHNT; CDR2 reads YENEEA. CDR3 coding DNA: TGTGCCAGCAGCGCCCGGACAGGTCCGGCCTACGAGCAGTACTTC. The encoded protein is CASSARTGPAYEQYF.

V is TRBV12-3 or TRBV12-4 and J is TRBJ2-1, with TRBD2 as a possible D gene (5 bases). CDR3 length equals 13 residues. The V end lost 6 bases, the J end lost 9 bases, and 15 bases lay between the germline ends. The CDR3 DNA is TGTGCCAGCAGCCTTGAGGGTCGGCGTGAGCAGTTCTTC. It is translated as CASSLEGRREQFF.